This T cell receptor beta chain was obtained from a study of shared clonotypes between healthy human individuals. About the study: The study used three CD4 naive, three CD4 memory, two CD8 naive and one CD8 memory plate per donor.

The V and J ends lost 0 bases and 1 base respectively, with 10 bases between them. The CDR3 runs 17 residues. CDR1 and CDR2 from the germline V gene are MRHNA and SNTAGT. The repertoire was sequenced with immunoSEQ multiplex PCR; TCRdb's copy has only in-frame clones and lacks some. The sample yields around 1.1 million clones, roughly 80% seen once. The TCR was taken from a man aged 18 to 30 in good health. Some clones in this sample may be carry-over from other donors' samples. The chain employs TRBV6-4 and TRBJ2-6; unclear D gene. The sequencing input was memory CD4+ T cells from PBMCs. Subset of the sample: CD45RA-negative fraction. Here the CDR3 reads CASSDSGSMSGANVLTF. CDR3 coding DNA: TGTGCCAGCAGTGACTCGGGTAGTATGTCTGGGGCCAACGTCCTGACTTTC.